This is a list of T cell receptor beta chains from one sample in a study of blood T cell repertoires in COVID-19. Generated by immunoSEQ multiplex PCR, the TCRdb table keeps only in-frame clones and is missing some. The sample has around 70,000 clones; around 74% are singletons. Sequenced: peripheral blood. These receptors originate from a man aged 65-85 years with acute or convalescent COVID-19. Each CDR3 is given with its conserved first and last residue. The D gene is left open where the match is weak. Size is omitted from some rows. Given values are once, few, many or a class for expanded clones.

12 TRBJ1-2 TRBV7-9 NA NA CASSNGAVGYTF TGTGCCAGCAGCAATGGGGCCGTTGGCTACACCTTC
13 TRBJ2-3 TRBV29-1 once NA CSVEGRVTDTQYF TGCAGCGTTGAAGGCAGGGTTACAGATACGCAGTATTTT
13 TRBJ2-1 TRBV11-1 NA NA CASSLGGVNEQFF TGTGCCAGCAGCTTGGGGGGAGTGAATGAGCAGTTCTTC
13 TRBJ1-1 TRBV9 NA NA CASSPRGNTEAFF TGTGCCAGCAGTCCCCGGGGGAACACTGAAGCTTTCTTT
14 TRBJ2-1 TRBV7-2 NA NA CASTLNRVMNEQFF TGTGCCAGCACTCTGAATAGAGTGATGAATGAGCAGTTCTTC
16 TRBJ2-5 TRBV4-2 NA TRBD2 CASSQGTSGSQETQYF TGTGCCAGCAGCCAAGGGACTAGCGGGAGTCAAGAGACCCAGTACTTC
15 TRBJ2-3 TRBV5-1 few NA CASSLTGISTDTQYF TGCGCCAGCAGCTTGACAGGGATTAGCACAGATACGCAGTATTTT
15 TRBJ1-2 TRBV10-3 NA NA CAISAGTQANYGYTF TGTGCCATCAGTGCGGGAACTCAAGCTAACTATGGCTACACCTTC
14 TRBJ1-1 TRBV7-2 NA NA CAATPGHVNTEAFF TGTGCCGCAACCCCCGGACACGTGAACACTGAAGCTTTCTTT
13 TRBJ2-7 TRBV7-2 NA NA CASVGRTTGEQYF TGTGCCAGCGTTGGGCGGACAACGGGCGAGCAGTACTTC
12 TRBJ2-7 TRBV27 NA NA CASSLQGSEQYF TGTGCCAGCAGTTTACAGGGGAGCGAGCAGTACTTC
16 TRBJ2-1 TRBV2 few NA CASIRDESGPGGEQFF TGTGCCAGCATCCGGGATGAGAGCGGCCCCGGGGGTGAGCAGTTCTTC
11 TRBJ1-2 TRBV20-1 NA NA CGLRQNYGYTF TGCGGGCTCCGACAGAACTATGGCTACACCTTC
11 TRBJ1-1 TRBV5-8 NA NA CASSQSTEAFF TGTGCCAGCAGCCAATCCACTGAAGCTTTCTTT
15 TRBJ1-2 TRBV27 NA NA CASSLSGSPNYGYTF TGTGCCAGCAGTTTATCAGGGAGCCCTAACTATGGCTACACCTTC
12 TRBJ2-1 TRBV2 once NA CASSGDSLAQFF TGTGCCAGCAGTGGGGACTCCCTGGCGCAGTTCTTC
13 TRBJ1-1 TRBV6-5 NA NA CASTLWTNTEAFF TGTGCCAGCACCCTTTGGACAAACACTGAAGCTTTCTTT
16 TRBJ2-2 TRBV28 NA TRBD1 CASSQPGGANTGELFF TGTGCCAGCTCCCAGCCAGGGGGCGCGAACACCGGGGAGCTGTTTTTT
14 TRBJ1-5 TRBV11-2 NA NA CASSHQGSGEPQHF TGTGCCAGCAGCCATCAGGGTTCAGGCGAGCCCCAGCATTTT
14 TRBJ2-7 TRBV18 NA NA CASSPPAGMNEQYF TGTGCCAGCTCACCACCGGCAGGGATGAACGAGCAGTACTTC
16 TRBJ2-5 TRBV5-1 few TRBD2 CASSPQLAGNGETQYF TGCGCCAGCAGCCCACAACTAGCGGGTAACGGAGAGACCCAGTACTTC
18 TRBJ1-4 TRBV7-2 NA TRBD1 CASSSSRTGRSWHEKLFF TGTGCCAGCAGCTCGTCTAGGACAGGGCGCTCATGGCATGAAAAACTGTTTTTT
15 TRBJ2-7 TRBV12-5 NA TRBD2 CASAQASGGIYEQYF TGTGCTAGTGCCCAAGCAAGCGGGGGAATCTACGAGCAGTACTTC
12 TRBJ2-1 TRBV3-1/TRBV3-2 NA NA CASSQGSSEQFF TGTGCCAGCAGCCAAGGATCCAGTGAGCAGTTCTTC
15 TRBJ1-6 TRBV19 NA TRBD1 CASSNQRDSASPLHF TGTGCCAGTAGTAACCAACGGGACAGCGCTTCACCCCTCCACTTT
14 TRBJ1-3 TRBV7-9 NA NA CASRVESSGNTIYF TGTGCCAGCAGGGTAGAGAGCTCTGGAAACACCATATATTTT
16 TRBJ1-1 TRBV7-2 NA NA CASSFDVGPINTEAFF TGTGCCAGCAGCTTTGACGTGGGGCCGATTAACACTGAAGCTTTCTTT
15 TRBJ2-1 TRBV6-5 NA TRBD2 CASSSGTSPYNEQFF TGTGCCAGCAGTTCCGGGACTAGCCCTTACAATGAGCAGTTCTTC
14 TRBJ1-2 TRBV5-4 medium-sized NA CASSSFGANYGYTF TGTGCCAGCAGCTCATTCGGGGCTAACTATGGCTACACCTTC
16 TRBJ1-3 TRBV6-6 few TRBD1 CASSSPGGRSGNTIYF TGTGCCAGCAGCTCCCCAGGGGGACGCTCTGGAAACACCATATATTTT
16 TRBJ1-3 TRBV2 NA NA CASSFPGTAAGNTIYF TGTGCCAGCAGCTTCCCCGGGACTGCGGCTGGAAACACCATATATTTT
14 TRBJ2-7 TRBV4-2 NA TRBD1 CASSQVGTAYEQYF TGTGCCAGCAGCCAAGTAGGGACAGCCTACGAGCAGTACTTC
13 TRBJ2-5 TRBV19 NA NA CASSVRERETQYF TGTGCCAGTAGTGTTCGGGAGCGGGAGACCCAGTACTTC
20 TRBJ2-1 TRBV3-1/TRBV3-2 few TRBD1 CASSQEQRTSGTALGDEQFF TGTGCCAGCAGCCAAGAACAAAGAACTTCCGGGACAGCCTTAGGAGATGAGCAGTTCTTC
11 TRBJ1-1 TRBV29-1 NA NA CSVDDRETAFF TGCAGCGTTGATGACCGGGAGACGGCTTTCTTT
18 TRBJ1-4 TRBV28 NA NA CASSSRGRGLATNEKLFF TGTGCCAGCAGTTCCCGGGGCAGGGGATTAGCAACTAATGAAAAACTGTTTTTT
16 TRBJ1-2 TRBV5-1 NA NA CASLFLPGQSNYGYTF TGCGCCAGCCTCTTTTTACCGGGACAATCTAACTATGGCTACACCTTC
12 TRBJ1-2 TRBV6-1 few NA CASRQTNYGYTF TGTGCCAGCAGACAGACTAACTATGGCTACACCTTC
13 TRBJ1-1 TRBV10-3 NA NA CAFQGGVGSGAFF TGTGCCTTCCAAGGGGGGGTCGGGTCTGGGGCTTTCTTT
13 TRBJ1-6 TRBV3-1/TRBV3-2 NA NA CASLGPVNSPLHF TGTGCCAGCCTGGGGCCGGTAAATTCACCCCTCCACTTT
17 TRBJ2-1 TRBV24-1 NA NA CATSDLRQGQRENEQFF TGTGCCACCAGTGATTTGAGACAGGGCCAACGGGAGAATGAGCAGTTCTTC
15 TRBJ2-7 TRBV6-1 NA TRBD2 CASSEAAGGPFEQYF TGTGCCAGTAGTGAAGCAGCGGGAGGGCCATTTGAGCAGTACTTC
14 TRBJ2-3 TRBV6-1 few NA CASSDGGTVDTQYF TGTGCCAGCAGTGATGGGGGGACAGTAGATACGCAGTATTTT
15 TRBJ2-1 TRBV11-3 NA TRBD2 CASSKPGLAVNEQFF TGTGCCAGCAGCAAACCGGGACTAGCGGTCAATGAGCAGTTCTTC
13 TRBJ2-3 TRBV29-1 NA NA CSVGASFTDTQYF TGCAGCGTTGGGGCTAGCTTCACAGATACGCAGTATTTT